These T cell receptor beta chains were read from a single sample in a study of cytomegalovirus exposure and HLA in healthy donors. This table comes from immunoSEQ multiplex PCR, and its TCRdb copy is limited to in-frame clones, with some not included. This sample yields 65,000 to 90,000 clones, of which approximately 90% are seen a single time; approximately 4.2% belongs to the top ten. The specimen sequenced was PBMCs. The receptors come from a woman younger than 30 in good health and CMV-seropositive. Each CDR3 is given with its conserved first and last residue. Fields, in order: J gene, V gene, D gene, clone size, CDR3 protein, CDR3 DNA. A D gene is named only where the DNA matches it firmly. The size field is filled for only some rows; it gives once, few, many or a size class.

J: TRBJ2-1
V: TRBV9
D: TRBD2
size: .
CDR3: CASSVVAGVYNEQFF
DNA: TGTGCCAGCAGCGTAGTAGCGGGAGTCTACAATGAGCAGTTCTTC

J: TRBJ2-2
V: TRBV4-1
D: .
size: .
CDR3: CASSQGLGLGELFF
DNA: TGCGCCAGCAGCCAAGGACTTGGACTCGGGGAGCTGTTTTTT

J: TRBJ2-7
V: TRBV27
D: .
size: .
CDR3: CASSSLLQTYEQYF
DNA: TGTGCCAGCAGTTCCCTTCTACAGACCTACGAGCAGTACTTC

J: TRBJ1-3
V: TRBV13
D: .
size: .
CDR3: CASSFSGSAGNTIYF
DNA: TGTGCCAGCAGCTTCTCGGGGTCAGCCGGAAACACCATATATTTT

J: TRBJ2-7
V: TRBV7-9
D: TRBD1
size: .
CDR3: CASAGTGTYEQYF
DNA: TGTGCCAGCGCCGGGACAGGGACCTACGAGCAGTACTTC

J: TRBJ1-5
V: TRBV19
D: TRBD1
size: .
CDR3: CASTLLPGQGNQPQHF
DNA: TGTGCCAGTACGCTTCTCCCGGGACAGGGTAATCAGCCCCAGCATTTT

J: TRBJ2-7
V: TRBV6-1
D: .
size: few
CDR3: CASNRNYEQYF
DNA: TGTGCCAGCAATAGAAACTACGAGCAGTACTTC

J: TRBJ2-5
V: TRBV6-5
D: TRBD2
size: .
CDR3: CASRPSGSSSKTQYF
DNA: TGTGCCAGCAGACCTAGCGGGAGTAGCTCCAAGACCCAGTACTTC

J: TRBJ2-7
V: TRBV6-1
D: TRBD1
size: .
CDR3: CASSEARGGFAYEQCF
DNA: TGTGCCAGCAGTGAAGCGCGAGGGGGCTTTGCCTACGAGCAGTGCTTC

J: TRBJ1-1
V: TRBV11-2
D: .
size: .
CDR3: CASSSTFEVGEAFF
DNA: TGTGCCAGCAGCTCCACTTTCGAGGTTGGGGAAGCTTTCTTT

J: TRBJ2-1
V: TRBV2
D: .
size: .
CDR3: CASIGGANEQFF
DNA: TGTGCCAGCATAGGGGGGGCGAATGAGCAGTTCTTC

J: TRBJ2-7
V: TRBV27
D: .
size: .
CDR3: CASSSTSYEQYF
DNA: TGTGCCAGCAGTTCTACCTCCTACGAGCAGTACTTC

J: TRBJ2-1
V: TRBV4-2
D: .
size: once
CDR3: CASSQKVGGGKNEQFF
DNA: TGTGCCAGCAGCCAAAAAGTGGGAGGAGGTAAGAATGAGCAGTTCTTC

J: TRBJ2-3
V: TRBV6-4
D: .
size: .
CDR3: CASSEMEQGIDTQYF
DNA: TGTGCCAGCAGTGAAATGGAACAGGGCATAGATACGCAGTATTTT

J: TRBJ1-1
V: TRBV6-1
D: TRBD1
size: .
CDR3: CASSSDRGLFFEAFF
DNA: TGTGCCAGCAGTTCTGACAGGGGGCTTTTTTTCGAAGCTTTCTTT

J: TRBJ1-1
V: TRBV6-5
D: .
size: .
CDR3: CASSRVGSEAFF
DNA: TGTGCCAGCAGCCGTGTGGGCAGTGAAGCTTTCTTT

J: TRBJ2-7
V: TRBV9
D: TRBD2
size: .
CDR3: CASMRVSSGGLDYEQYF
DNA: TGTGCCAGCATGAGGGTCTCTAGCGGGGGACTCGACTACGAGCAGTACTTC

J: TRBJ2-2
V: TRBV4-3
D: .
size: .
CDR3: CASSQDDREETGELFF
DNA: TGCGCCAGCAGCCAAGATGACAGGGAGGAAACCGGGGAGCTGTTTTTT

J: TRBJ2-7
V: TRBV7-2
D: TRBD2
size: once
CDR3: CASSLDPGGYEQYF
DNA: TGTGCCAGCAGCTTAGACCCGGGGGGATATGAGCAGTACTTC

J: TRBJ1-5
V: TRBV27
D: .
size: .
CDR3: CASSLLGSRGNQPQHF
DNA: TGTGCCAGCAGTTTACTCGGTAGTCGGGGCAATCAGCCCCAGCATTTT

J: TRBJ2-1
V: TRBV9
D: TRBD2
size: .
CDR3: CASSVDQREVNEQFF
DNA: TGTGCCAGCAGCGTAGACCAGCGGGAGGTCAATGAGCAGTTCTTC

J: TRBJ2-1
V: TRBV27
D: TRBD2
size: .
CDR3: CASSFLPSRLAGRGGEQFF
DNA: TGTGCCAGCAGTTTCCTGCCATCTCGACTAGCGGGACGGGGGGGTGAGCAGTTCTTC

J: TRBJ2-7
V: TRBV7-7
D: TRBD1
size: .
CDR3: CASSEGQGANEQYF
DNA: TGTGCTAGCAGTGAGGGACAGGGGGCCAACGAGCAGTACTTC

J: TRBJ2-1
V: TRBV4-2
D: TRBD2
size: .
CDR3: CASRGIAGGNEQFF
DNA: TGTGCCAGCCGGGGTATAGCGGGGGGTAATGAGCAGTTCTTC

J: TRBJ1-2
V: TRBV5-5
D: .
size: .
CDR3: CASSLDEINYGYTF
DNA: TGTGCCAGCAGCTTGGATGAGATTAACTATGGCTACACCTTC

J: TRBJ2-7
V: TRBV6-5
D: TRBD2
size: .
CDR3: CASSSGLGSEQYF
DNA: TGTGCCAGCAGTTCCGGACTAGGTTCGGAGCAGTACTTC

J: TRBJ2-7
V: TRBV21-1
D: .
size: .
CDR3: CASSKERIGTVSYEQYF
DNA: TGTGCCAGCAGCAAAGAAAGAATCGGGACAGTCTCCTACGAGCAGTACTTC

J: TRBJ1-2
V: TRBV6-1
D: .
size: .
CDR3: CASSDVSGLYGYTF
DNA: TGTGCCAGCAGTGATGTGTCAGGTCTCTATGGCTACACCTTC

J: TRBJ2-3
V: TRBV27
D: .
size: .
CDR3: CASRLRASTDTQYF
DNA: TGTGCCAGCAGGTTGCGGGCTAGCACAGATACGCAGTATTTT

J: TRBJ2-3
V: TRBV14
D: .
size: .
CDR3: CASSRPGERTDTQYF
DNA: TGTGCCAGCAGCCGCCCCGGGGAGAGGACAGATACGCAGTATTTT

J: TRBJ2-1
V: TRBV28
D: TRBD2
size: .
CDR3: CASSGTSGIHEQFF
DNA: TGTGCCAGCAGTGGGACTAGCGGGATCCATGAGCAGTTCTTC

J: TRBJ2-3
V: TRBV11-2
D: .
size: .
CDR3: CASSLVKLVTDTQYF
DNA: TGTGCCAGCAGCTTAGTAAAACTAGTGACAGATACGCAGTATTTT

J: TRBJ2-1
V: TRBV29-1
D: .
size: .
CDR3: CSVEDLAGYNEQFF
DNA: TGCAGCGTTGAAGATCTTGCAGGGTACAATGAGCAGTTCTTC

J: TRBJ2-3
V: TRBV10-3
D: .
size: .
CDR3: CASSEASGGSTDTQYF
DNA: TGTGCCAGCAGTGAAGCGAGCGGAGGTAGCACAGATACGCAGTATTTT

J: TRBJ1-2
V: TRBV30
D: TRBD1
size: .
CDR3: CAWSGDSYGYTF
DNA: TGTGCCTGGAGTGGGGACAGCTATGGCTACACCTTC

J: TRBJ2-2
V: TRBV30
D: .
size: once
CDR3: CAWSLKDRNTGELFF
DNA: TGTGCCTGGAGTTTAAAGGACAGGAACACCGGGGAGCTGTTTTTT

J: TRBJ2-5
V: TRBV9
D: TRBD2
size: .
CDR3: CASSVAGRDYETQYF
DNA: TGTGCCAGCAGCGTAGCTGGGAGGGACTACGAGACCCAGTACTTC

J: TRBJ2-7
V: TRBV5-3
D: TRBD2
size: .
CDR3: CARSPATSGSCYEQYF
DNA: TGTGCCAGAAGCCCGGCTACTAGCGGGAGTTGCTACGAGCAGTACTTC

J: TRBJ2-7
V: TRBV7-2
D: .
size: .
CDR3: CASSLDFLFEQYF
DNA: TGTGCCAGCAGCTTAGACTTTCTGTTCGAGCAGTACTTC

J: TRBJ2-1
V: TRBV10-1
D: TRBD1
size: many
CDR3: CASSDQGAHVNEQFF
DNA: TGCGCCAGCAGTGACCAGGGGGCGCACGTCAATGAGCAGTTCTTC

J: TRBJ2-1
V: TRBV29-1
D: .
size: .
CDR3: CSVDESGGYEQFF
DNA: TGCAGCGTTGATGAATCCGGGGGTTATGAGCAGTTCTTC

J: TRBJ2-7
V: TRBV27
D: .
size: .
CDR3: CASSPQGFVTYEQYF
DNA: TGTGCCAGCAGCCCTCAGGGGTTTGTCACCTACGAGCAGTACTTC

J: TRBJ1-2
V: TRBV27
D: TRBD1
size: .
CDR3: CASSLEQGLNYGYTF
DNA: TGTGCCAGCAGTTTAGAACAGGGGTTAAACTATGGCTACACCTTC

J: TRBJ2-5
V: TRBV6-5
D: TRBD2
size: once
CDR3: CASRRGGGETQYF
DNA: TGTGCCAGCAGGCGGGGGGGTGGAGAGACCCAGTACTTC

J: TRBJ1-3
V: TRBV7-9
D: .
size: .
CDR3: CAIGGSGNTIYF
DNA: TGTGCCATCGGGGGGTCTGGAAACACCATATATTTT

J: TRBJ1-5
V: TRBV7-2
D: .
size: .
CDR3: CASSYFYNQPQHF
DNA: TGTGCCAGCAGCTACTTCTACAATCAGCCCCAGCATTTT

J: TRBJ2-3
V: TRBV2
D: .
size: .
CDR3: CASRNSPDTQYF
DNA: TGTGCCAGCCGTAACTCTCCAGATACGCAGTATTTT

J: TRBJ2-2
V: TRBV6-5
D: TRBD2
size: .
CDR3: CASSYLGLESGELFF
DNA: TGTGCCAGCAGTTACCTCGGACTAGAATCCGGGGAGCTGTTTTTT

J: TRBJ2-2
V: TRBV27
D: TRBD2
size: .
CDR3: CAAQFSGTSGAYTGELFF
DNA: TGTGCAGCGCAATTCTCCGGGACTAGCGGGGCTTACACCGGGGAGCTGTTTTTT

J: TRBJ2-1
V: TRBV5-5
D: TRBD2
size: .
CDR3: CASSHGLASYNEQFF
DNA: TGTGCCAGCAGCCACGGACTAGCCTCCTACAATGAGCAGTTCTTC

J: TRBJ2-1
V: TRBV5-6
D: TRBD2
size: .
CDR3: CASSLQRFMRESYNEQFF
DNA: TGTGCCAGCAGCCTACAACGGTTCATGCGGGAGTCGTACAATGAGCAGTTCTTC

J: TRBJ2-1
V: TRBV5-4
D: TRBD2
size: .
CDR3: CASSPPSGSIFDEQFF
DNA: TGTGCCAGCAGCCCGCCTAGCGGGAGTATCTTCGATGAGCAGTTCTTC

J: TRBJ1-4
V: TRBV6-5
D: .
size: .
CDR3: CASSRTGKSNEKLFF
DNA: TGTGCCAGCAGCCGAACAGGGAAAAGTAATGAAAAACTGTTTTTT

J: TRBJ1-2
V: TRBV27
D: .
size: .
CDR3: CASSLSREAGYTF
DNA: TGTGCCAGCAGTTTATCTCGGGAGGCTGGCTACACCTTC

J: TRBJ2-7
V: TRBV30
D: TRBD1
size: once
CDR3: CAWSVRDRPYEQYF
DNA: TGTGCCTGGAGTGTAAGGGACAGACCCTACGAGCAGTACTTC

J: TRBJ2-1
V: TRBV4-3
D: TRBD1
size: .
CDR3: CASSPSALTGYHNEQFF
DNA: TGCGCCAGCAGCCCGTCAGCTCTGACAGGGTACCACAATGAGCAGTTCTTC